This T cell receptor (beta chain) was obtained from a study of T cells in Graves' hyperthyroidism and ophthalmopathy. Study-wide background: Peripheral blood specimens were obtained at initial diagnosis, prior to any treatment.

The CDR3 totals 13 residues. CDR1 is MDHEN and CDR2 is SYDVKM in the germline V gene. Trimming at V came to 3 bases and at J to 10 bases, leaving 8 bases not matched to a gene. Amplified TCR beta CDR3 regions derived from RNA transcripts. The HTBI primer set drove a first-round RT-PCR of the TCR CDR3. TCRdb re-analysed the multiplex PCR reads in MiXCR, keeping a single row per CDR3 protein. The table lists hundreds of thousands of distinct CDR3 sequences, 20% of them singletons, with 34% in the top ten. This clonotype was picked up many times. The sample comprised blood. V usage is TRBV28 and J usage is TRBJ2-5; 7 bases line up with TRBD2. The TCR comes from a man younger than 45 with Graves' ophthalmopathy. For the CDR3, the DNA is TGTGCCAGCAGTTTTCGAGGTGCGGGGGACCAGTACTTC. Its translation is CASSFRGAGDQYF. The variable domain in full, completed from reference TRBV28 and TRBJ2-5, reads DVKVTQSSRYLVKRTGEKVFLECVQDMDHENMFWYRQDPGLGLRLIYFSYDVKMKEKGDIPEGYSVSREKKERFSLILESASTNQTSMYLCASSFRGAGDQYFGPGTRLLVL.